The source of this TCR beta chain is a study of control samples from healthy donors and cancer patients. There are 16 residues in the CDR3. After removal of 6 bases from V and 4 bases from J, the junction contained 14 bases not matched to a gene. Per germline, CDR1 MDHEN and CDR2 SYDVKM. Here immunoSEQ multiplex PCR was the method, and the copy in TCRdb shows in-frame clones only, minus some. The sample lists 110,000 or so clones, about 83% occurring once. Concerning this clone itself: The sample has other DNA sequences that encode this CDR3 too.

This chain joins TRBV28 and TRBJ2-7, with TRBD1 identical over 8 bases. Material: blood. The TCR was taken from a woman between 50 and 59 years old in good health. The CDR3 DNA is TGTGCCAGCAGCACAACGAGACAGGGGCCAAGTTACGAGCAGTACTTC. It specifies CASSTTRQGPSYEQYF.